Listed below are T cell receptor beta chains from one sample, sequenced in a study of blood T cell repertoires in COVID-19. The repertoire was sequenced with immunoSEQ multiplex PCR; TCRdb's copy has only in-frame clones and lacks some. The profile covers a few hundred thousand clones, with approximately 86% appearing a single time and 8% to 9.5% taken by the ten largest. Sequencing was performed on PBMCs or T cells enriched from blood (not recorded which). These receptors all stem from a woman younger than 35 who had recovered from COVID-19. CDR3s include the opening cysteine and the closing phenylalanine or tryptophan. Each record gives: J gene, D gene, clone size, V gene, CDR3 protein, CDR3 DNA. D genes are given only for firm matches. Clone size is not always given. Where it is, it says once, few, many or a class for expanded clones.

TRBJ2-4 - - TRBV18 CASSPLLRPGAKNIQYF TGTGCCAGCTCACCTCTACTTAGACCGGGGGCCAAAAACATTCAGTACTTC
TRBJ2-2 TRBD2 - TRBV7-3 CASSLLGLAGSGELFF TGTGCCAGCAGCTTACTGGGACTAGCGGGGTCCGGGGAGCTGTTTTTT
TRBJ1-1 - - TRBV9 CASSVGGRAGPNTEAFF TGTGCCAGCAGCGTAGGAGGGAGGGCAGGCCCCAACACTGAAGCTTTCTTT
TRBJ1-3 - - TRBV6-4 CASSDSKFELATIYF TGTGCCAGCAGTGACTCGAAGTTCGAGTTAGCCACCATATATTTT
TRBJ2-1 - - TRBV3-1/TRBV3-2 CASSRTGGQGYNEQFF TGTGCCAGCAGCCGCACGGGGGGCCAGGGCTACAATGAGCAGTTCTTC
TRBJ1-1 - - TRBV9 CASSVAWRGTEAFF TGTGCCAGCAGCGTAGCCTGGCGGGGGACTGAAGCTTTCTTT
TRBJ2-1 - - TRBV5-6 CASSLPPGHGEQFF TGTGCCAGCAGCTTGCCCCCAGGGCACGGGGAGCAGTTCTTC
TRBJ1-2 - - TRBV5-5 CASSLGDGQGYGYTF TGTGCCAGCAGCTTGGGGGATGGGCAGGGCTATGGCTACACCTTC
TRBJ1-2 TRBD1 - TRBV9 CASSATGSAVILRGYTF TGTGCCAGCAGCGCGACAGGGAGCGCCGTCATTCTTCGTGGCTACACCTTC
TRBJ1-3 - - TRBV19 CASSIGVGGNTIYF TGTGCCAGTAGTATAGGAGTCGGTGGAAACACCATATATTTT
TRBJ2-6 TRBD2 - TRBV5-1 CASSGAGAGANVLTF TGCGCCAGCAGCGGGGCGGGGGCTGGGGCCAACGTCCTGACTTTC
TRBJ1-1 TRBD1 once TRBV4-3 CASSQVGDSEAFF TGCGCCAGCAGCCAAGTGGGGGACAGCGAAGCTTTCTTT
TRBJ1-6 - - TRBV6-4 CASSDGTHNSPLHF TGTGCCAGCAGTGACGGGACACATAATTCACCCCTCCACTTT
TRBJ1-5 - - TRBV3-1/TRBV3-2 CASSPRQPQHF TGTGCCAGCAGCCCCCGGCAGCCCCAGCATTTT
TRBJ2-3 TRBD2 - TRBV10-3 CAISEIAGGPDTQYF TGTGCCATCAGTGAGATAGCGGGGGGCCCAGATACGCAGTATTTT
TRBJ2-5 - - TRBV6-6 CASSLPSGQAEYQETQYF TGTGCCAGCAGTCTCCCGTCTGGGCAGGCCGAGTACCAAGAGACCCAGTACTTC
TRBJ2-7 TRBD2 - TRBV11-2 CASSLDPTPLAGVIHEQYF TGTGCCAGCAGCTTAGATCCCACCCCCCTAGCGGGAGTTATCCACGAGCAGTACTTC
TRBJ2-5 TRBD1 - TRBV5-1 CASSLVRGYQETQYF TGCGCCAGCAGCTTGGTCAGGGGGTATCAAGAGACCCAGTACTTC
TRBJ2-1 - once TRBV29-1 CSVEKRVDNEQFF TGCAGCGTTGAGAAGCGGGTGGACAATGAGCAGTTCTTC
TRBJ1-1 TRBD1 many TRBV27 CASSRIDRDEAFF TGTGCCAGCAGCCGAATCGACAGGGATGAAGCTTTCTTT
TRBJ2-3 - once TRBV9 CASSLTGFFSTDTQYF TGTGCCAGCAGTCTAACAGGGTTCTTTAGCACAGATACGCAGTATTTT
TRBJ2-2 TRBD2 - TRBV7-9 CASRKGTSTGELFF TGTGCCAGCCGCAAAGGGACTAGCACCGGGGAGCTGTTTTTT
TRBJ2-7 TRBD2 - TRBV5-6 CASSSLAGGHSYEQYF TGTGCCAGCAGCTCGCTAGCGGGAGGCCATTCCTACGAGCAGTACTTC
TRBJ2-5 TRBD1 once TRBV11-3 CASSHRDSQETQYF TGTGCCAGCAGCCACCGGGACAGCCAAGAGACCCAGTACTTC
TRBJ2-7 TRBD1 - TRBV28 CASSNPRTGGWYEQYF TGTGCCAGCAGCAATCCGCGGACAGGGGGCTGGTACGAGCAGTACTTC
TRBJ2-7 - - TRBV5-1 CASSLSGGTYEQYF TGCGCCAGCAGCTTGAGCGGCGGTACCTACGAGCAGTACTTC
TRBJ1-5 - - TRBV6-5 CASRPGNQPQHF TGTGCCAGCAGGCCGGGGAATCAGCCCCAGCATTTT
TRBJ2-1 - - TRBV27 CASSLLNPDEQFF TGTGCCAGCAGTTTACTTAATCCGGATGAGCAGTTCTTC
TRBJ2-1 - - TRBV6-2/TRBV6-3 CASSLPTSELEQFF TGTGCCAGCAGTTTACCCACGTCCGAGCTAGAGCAGTTCTTC